The clone carrying this T cell receptor (beta chain) showed up just once. Only in-frame clones appear in the TCRdb table, and some are missing; sequencing was by immunoSEQ multiplex PCR. The sample has about 12,000 clones; 88% are singletons. This specimen belongs to a study of blood T cell repertoires in COVID-19. Across the study: Sites in the United States, Italy and Spain provided acute and convalescent COVID-19 samples.

V lost 3 bases to trimming and J lost 1 base; unmatched junction nucleotides: 7. There are 16 residues in the CDR3. Germline V lookup: CDR1 SEHNR, CDR2 FQNEAQ (reference sequence). This chain joins TRBV7-9 and TRBJ2-5; 8 nucleotides align to TRBD2. The source material was peripheral blood. The sequence derives from a human donor in a cohort sampled during active COVID-19. The CDR3 loop reads CASSFLAGRSQETQYF. Written as DNA, the CDR3 is TGTGCCAGCAGCTTTTTAGCGGGGAGATCCCAAGAGACCCAGTACTTC.